The entry below gives a single TCR beta chain sequence along with its context. Germline CDR1 reads SGHNT; CDR2 reads YENEEA. Trimming shortened V by 3 bases and J by 1 base, and 9 bases separated the two germline ends. The CDR3 is 14 amino acids. PCR used 60 Vbeta primers and 13 Jbeta primers. TCRdb's copy holds only in-frame clones and misses some; the assay was immunoSEQ multiplex PCR. The table records some 120,000 clones, 70% to 85% of them present only once. This sample is part of a study of cytomegalovirus exposure and HLA in healthy donors. The sequence was obtained from a woman aged 50 to 60 in good health and CMV-seronegative. The chain has TRBV11-3 and TRBJ1-1; TRBD1 is a possible D gene (5 bases). The specimen sequenced was PBMCs. The CDR3 nucleotides read TGTGCCAGCAGCTTGGGGAGGGGGAACACTGAAGCTTTCTTT. It specifies CASSLGRGNTEAFF.